Detailed here is one T cell receptor (beta chain). What it recognizes is unknown. Sequencing was performed with immunoSEQ multiplex PCR; in TCRdb, only in-frame clones are kept and a portion is missing. The repertoire holds roughly 1,300 clones, with around 74% as singletons. This entry belongs to a study of T cells after posttransplantation cyclophosphamide. Trimming removed 5 bases at V and 5 bases at J, with 10 bases between. This CDR3 is built from 12 residues. The germline CDR1 and CDR2 sequences are MNHEY and SVGAGI. Study results and caveats: Later post-transplant blood repertoires were often dominated by donor CD8+ memory clones. After PTCy, TRB diversity resembled that of CNI/methotrexate controls. Tissue-infiltrating T cells from skin or gut overlapped little with blood T cells.

V and J are TRBV6-5 and TRBJ2-7; D may be TRBD2 (6 bases). The sequencing input was memory CD8+ T cells sorted from blood. This TCR was sampled from a man between 45 and 60 years old in good health, CMV-negative, and a related stem cell transplant donor. The CDR3 DNA reads as TGTGCCAGCAGTCGCTGGGGGGACGAGCAGTACTTC. Translated, it gives CASSRWGDEQYF.